Below are 24 T cell receptor beta chains sequenced from a single sample in a study of shared clonotypes between healthy human individuals. Produced via immunoSEQ multiplex PCR; TCRdb's table is partial and in-frame only. The table lists roughly 1 million clones, 75% to 80% of them singletons. The specimen was memory CD4+ T cells from PBMCs. Stated subset: CD45RA-negative fraction. These receptors came from a man aged 18 to 30 in good health. Some clones in this sample may be carry-over from other donors' samples.

Comments on this clone: The sample carries other DNA sequences with the same CDR3. This sequence joins TRBV6-5 and TRBJ2-6; a weak D match, TRBD2 (6 bases). Looked up from germline, CDR1 is MNHEY and CDR2 is SVGAGI. Trimming cost V 2 bases and J 1 base, with 6 bases left between them. This CDR3 contains 15 residues. The CDR3 DNA follows: TGTGCCAGCAGTTACGGGGGGTCTGGGGCCAACGTCCTGACTTTC. Protein sequence: CASSYGGSGANVLTF.

The chain recombines TRBV4-2 with TRBJ1-2; a weak D match, TRBD1 (5 bases). Between the trimmed V and J ends, which lost 1 base and 8 bases, there was a span of 20 bases. Looked up from germline, CDR1 is LGHNA and CDR2 is YNFKEQ. This CDR3 spans 16 amino acids. This CDR3 is CASSQGRAGPSDGYTF. CDR3 coding DNA: TGTGCCAGCAGCCAAGGGCGAGCAGGGCCCTCAGACGGCTACACCTTC.

The DNA for the CDR3 is TGTGCCAGCAGTTTTGTCGGTCGAGGCAATCAGCCCCAGCATTTT. This encodes CASSFVGRGNQPQHF. The chain links TRBV27 to TRBJ1-5; D gene unclear. Trimming cost V 3 bases and J 2 bases, with 11 bases left between them. The CDR3 consists of 15 residues. Germline CDR1 and CDR2: MNHEY and SMNVEV (reference sequence).

This chain joins TRBV7-9 and TRBJ2-1, with 8 positions matching TRBD2. This CDR3 region has 16 residues. Germline V lookup: CDR1 SEHNR, CDR2 FQNEAQ (reference sequence). V lost 7 bases to trimming and J lost 6 bases; unmatched junction nucleotides: 14. The CDR3 protein is CASIQGGRLVGNEQFF. The DNA of the CDR3 is TGTGCCAGCATCCAGGGCGGGAGGTTGGTGGGCAATGAGCAGTTCTTC. The whole variable domain, remainder taken from reference TRBV7-9 and TRBJ2-1, is DTGVSQNPRHKITKRGQNVTFRCDPISEHNRLYWYRQTLGQGPEFLTYFQNEAQLEKSRLLSDRFSAERPKGSFSTLEIQRTEQGDSAMYLCASIQGGRLVGNEQFFGPGTRLTVL.

The V and J genes are TRBV4-1 and TRBJ2-3; TRBD2 matches at 8 bases. The CDR3 contains 17 residues. With 0 bases clipped from V and 3 bases from J, the junction kept 8 bases outside the gene matches. CDR1 and CDR2 (germline): MGHRA, YSYEKL. DNA for the CDR3: TGCGCCAGCAGCCAAGATCTGGACGGGAGGGCGACAGATACGCAGTATTTT. Protein product: CASSQDLDGRATDTQYF.

Concerning this clone: In the same sample, other DNA sequences code for this CDR3. The chain has TRBV29-1 and TRBJ2-3; D call uncertain. The V gene's germline CDR1 is SQVTM and CDR2 ANQGSEA. Trimming pared 8 bases from V and 0 bases from J, leaving 9 bases between. CDR3 size: 12 residues. The CDR3 sequence: CSFTPSTDTQYF. CDR3 coding DNA: TGCAGCTTCACCCCCAGCACAGATACGCAGTATTTT.

The chain carries TRBV5-1 and TRBJ2-3; D not certain. This CDR3 has 16 residues. V lost 1 base, J lost 0 bases, and 12 bases lay in between. Germline loops: CDR1 SGHRS, CDR2 YFSETQ. In DNA form, the CDR3 reads TGCGCCAGCAGCTTGATGGGCAGTACTAGCACAGATACGCAGTATTTT. Its protein product is CASSLMGSTSTDTQYF.

This clone was observed a few times. This chain joins TRBV12-5 and TRBJ1-1; unclear D gene. V gave up 7 bases and J gave up 1 base, with 16 bases separating them. This CDR3 has 15 residues. Germline values: CDR1 LGHNT, CDR2 FRNRAP. The CDR3 DNA reads as TGTGCTAGTGCACCCGCTCGACGGCAGAACACTGAAGCTTTCTTT. It codes for CASAPARRQNTEAFF.

The chain uses TRBV7-9 and TRBJ2-7; D may be TRBD1 (6 bases). In germline, CDR1 is SEHNR, CDR2 FQNEAQ (reference sequence). Trimming took off 3 bases at V and 2 bases at J, with 8 bases between the two ends. This CDR3 is built from 13 residues. The DNA of the CDR3 is TGTGCCAGCAGCTTCGGACAGACCTACGAGCAGTACTTC. Protein product: CASSFGQTYEQYF.

This rearrangement joins TRBV7-3 to TRBJ2-5; the match to TRBD2 covers 8 bases. This CDR3 is built from 14 residues. V was pared by 0 bases and J by 8 bases, with 5 bases of the junction left unmatched. CDR1 and CDR2 from the germline V gene are SGHTA and FQGTGA. The CDR3 DNA is TGTGCCAGCAGCTTAACGGCTAGCGGGTATACCCAGTACTTC. Protein product: CASSLTASGYTQYF.

The genes are TRBV2 and TRBJ2-1; D gene ambiguous. Per the germline V gene, CDR1 is SNHLY and CDR2 is FYNNEI. The V end was cut by 1 base, the J end by 0 bases, with 7 bases between. This CDR3 contains 15 residues. CDR3: CASSEGENSYNEQFF. CDR3 DNA sequence: TGTGCCAGCAGTGAAGGGGAAAACTCCTACAATGAGCAGTTCTTC.

V is TRBV2 and J is TRBJ1-1; D is possibly TRBD1 (6 bases). Trimming removed 2 bases from V and 4 bases from J, with 14 bases in between. Germline loops: CDR1 SNHLY, CDR2 FYNNEI. This CDR3 spans 15 amino acids. The CDR3 nucleotides read TGTGCCAGCAGTGAACAACAGGGAATTGTCACTGAAGCTTTCTTT. It encodes CASSEQQGIVTEAFF.

The chain carries TRBV6-7 and TRBJ1-5; D is possibly TRBD1 (6 bases). TRBV6-7 counts as an open reading frame of uncertain function. V lost 6 bases, J lost 3 bases, and 36 bases lay in between. This CDR3 has 22 residues. The DNA of the CDR3 is TGTGCCAGCAGGCACAGTTATTGGCAGAGTTGGGGGCCCAAAGTCTTCAATCAGCCCCAGCATTTT. This encodes CASRHSYWQSWGPKVFNQPQHF.

This chain connects TRBV5-1 to TRBJ2-4, with a weak D call TRBD1 (5 bases). The CDR3 covers 13 residues. The V end lost 4 bases, the J end lost 8 bases, and 13 bases lay between the germline ends. Germline CDR1 is SGHRS and CDR2 is YFSETQ. The CDR3 nucleotides read TGCGCCAGCAGCCTGACAGCCCCGGACATTCAGTACTTC. Its protein is CASSLTAPDIQYF.

The chain couples TRBV28 to TRBJ1-5, with D possibly TRBD1 on 6 matching bases. Trimming pared 4 bases from V and 2 bases from J, leaving 18 bases between. The CDR3 has 17 amino acids. Germline CDR1 reads MDHEN; CDR2 reads SYDVKM. The CDR3 loop is CASSSLLRGAGNQPQHF. The CDR3 region has the DNA TGTGCCAGCAGTTCTCTCTTAAGGGGGGCAGGCAATCAGCCCCAGCATTTT.

The chain recombines TRBV5-6 with TRBJ1-4; no reliable D call. V lost 1 base, J lost 8 bases, and 12 bases lay in between. CDR1 and CDR2 from the germline V gene are SGHDT and YYEEEE. The CDR3 spans 14 residues. The CDR3 DNA sequence: TGTGCCAGCAGCTTGAATGAGAGGAACGAAAAACTGTTTTTT. The encoded protein is CASSLNERNEKLFF.

CDR3 protein: CASSFNPGVRNEQFF. The CDR3 DNA reads as TGCGCCAGCAGCTTTAATCCGGGAGTGAGGAATGAGCAGTTCTTC. This chain uses TRBV5-1 with TRBJ2-1; D possibly corresponds to TRBD2 (6 bases). Trimming pared 2 bases from V and 7 bases from J, leaving 16 bases between. The CDR3 runs to 15 residues. Germline V gene sequence: CDR1 SGHRS, CDR2 YFSETQ.

This clone turned up a few times. The chain combines TRBV27 with TRBJ1-5; D gene unclear. This CDR3 contains 14 residues. V was shortened by 4 bases and J by 4 bases, with 11 bases between the two germline ends. The germline V gene has CDR1 MNHEY and CDR2 SMNVEV (reference sequence). The CDR3 bases are TGTGCCAGCAGTTCCTATACGGGGAATCAGCCCCAGCATTTT. Translated, it gives CASSSYTGNQPQHF.

The chain recombines TRBV30 with TRBJ2-2, with 15 bases aligning to TRBD2. This CDR3 has 15 amino acids. Germline V gene lookup returns CDR1 GTSNPN and CDR2 SVGIG (reference sequence). Germline trimming cut 3 bases from V and 6 bases from J; bases unmatched to any gene: 2. The CDR3 coding sequence is TGTGCCTGGAGGGGGACTAGCGGGAGGTCCGGGGAGCTGTTTTTT. It yields the protein CAWRGTSGRSGELFF.

The V and J genes are TRBV19 and TRBJ2-1; TRBD2 might be the D (8 bases). V was clipped by 5 bases and J by 9 bases, with 23 bases between them. The CDR3 has 16 residues. From germline, CDR1 is LNHDA and CDR2 SQIVND (reference sequence). The CDR3 DNA reads as TGTGCCAGTAGTCCCCTGGGACTAGGGAACAGGGGTGAGCAGTTCTTC. Translated: CASSPLGLGNRGEQFF.

This sequence joins TRBV7-2 and TRBJ2-7; TRBD2 aligns across 9 bases. Trimming at V came to 5 bases and at J to 6 bases, leaving 5 bases not matched to a gene. CDR3 length: 13 amino acids. CDR1 and CDR2 from the germline V gene are SGHTA and FQGNSA. The DNA for the CDR3 is TGTGCCAGCAGCCAAGGACTAGCGCGCGAGCAGTACTTC. Translated, it gives CASSQGLAREQYF. The full variable domain, its missing parts supplied by reference TRBV7-2 and TRBJ2-7, is GAGVSQSPSNKVTEKGKDVELRCDPISGHTALYWYRQSLGQGLEFLIYFQGNSAPDKSGLPSDRFSAERTGGSVSTLTIQRTQQEDSAVYLCASSQGLAREQYFGPGTRLTVT.

This sequence joins TRBV7-9 and TRBJ1-2; D unresolved. In germline, CDR1 is SEHNR, CDR2 FQNEAQ (reference sequence). The V and J ends lost 5 bases and 0 bases respectively, with 19 bases between them. The CDR3 runs to 17 residues. The chain's CDR3 is CASSPRPLRDSNYGYTF. The CDR3 DNA reads TGTGCCAGCAGCCCTCGACCCCTAAGGGATTCTAACTATGGCTACACCTTC.

This clone has more than one count but fewer than ten. V gene TRBV5-4 combines with J gene TRBJ1-2; a possible D gene is TRBD1 (5 bases). Germline V gene sequence: CDR1 SGHNT, CDR2 YYREEE (reference sequence). Trimming cost V 0 bases and J 6 bases, with 9 bases left between them. CDR3 length: 13 amino acids. The CDR3 DNA follows: TGTGCCAGCAGCTTGGGGGGGAGTGATGGCTACACCTTC. Encoded protein: CASSLGGSDGYTF.

The rearrangement uses TRBV4-3 and TRBJ2-1; possible D gene TRBD2, 5 bases. The ends were cut back, 1 base at V and 8 bases at J, with 12 bases in the middle. The length of the CDR3 is 14 residues. Germline lookup yields CDR1 LGHNA and CDR2 YSLEER. The CDR3: CASSQVLGSDEQFF. CDR3 nucleotides: TGCGCCAGCAGCCAAGTGTTGGGGAGCGATGAGCAGTTCTTC.